This entry describes one T cell receptor beta chain. Its antigen is not identified. Clones were sequenced by immunoSEQ multiplex PCR, and TCRdb holds only the in-frame ones, with some missing. The sample records some 1.5 million clones, roughly 96% being singletons. The data were taken from a study of shared clonotypes between healthy human individuals. Overall study findings and caveats: The sharing of 4.5% to 5.5% of naive CD4 clonotypes was seen across a few donors. Investigators collected only blood, and repertoires in tissues likely differ.

Donors comprised healthy HIV-negative adults lacking recent acute infections or vaccinations. V was pared by 1 base and J by 3 bases, with 7 bases of the junction left unmatched. CDR3 length: 15 residues. Germline lookup yields CDR1 SGHRS and CDR2 YFSETQ. This chain links TRBV5-1 with TRBJ2-7; TRBD1 aligns across 7 bases. Sequencing used naive CD4+ T cells sorted from blood. Regarding subset: CD45RA+ positively selected. This clonotype was obtained from a man in his thirties or forties in good health. The DNA for the CDR3 is TGCGCCAGCAGCTTGATAGGAGGACAGGTCTACGAGCAGTACTTC. This translates into CASSLIGGQVYEQYF.